The 5 T cell receptor beta chains in this list originate from one sample, sequenced in a study of regulatory T cells in long-lasting Graves disease. Arm-PCR of CDR3 regions with iRepertoire HTBI primers generated TCR beta libraries. A single record per CDR3 protein comes from TCRdb applying MiXCR to the multiplex PCR reads. Of around 240,000 distinct CDR3 sequences in the sample, approximately 20% were seen once. Indicated time point: newly diagnosed GD, antithyroid drugs for less than 3 months. The TCR library was made from RNA that had been extracted from PBMCs in TRIzol. The same specimen was also included in a second study, on T cells in Graves' hyperthyroidism and ophthalmopathy.

The sample was peripheral blood mononuclear cells (PBMCs), taken at new diagnosis, from a patient treated with antithyroid drugs. The receptors here all came from a woman in her 30s with Graves disease.

In this sample, this clonotype turned up many times. CDR3 sequence: CASSGTVTNYGYTF. In nucleotides, the CDR3 is TGTGCCAGTAGTGGGACGGTTACTAACTATGGCTACACCTTC. The V call is TRBV19, the J call TRBJ1-2, with D perhaps TRBD1 (5 bases). The CDR3 is 14 amino acids. V dropped 5 bases and J dropped 0 bases, with 10 bases sitting between them. The germline gives CDR1 LNHDA, CDR2 SQIVND (reference sequence).

This clonotype was seen repeatedly, ten times or more. The chain is built from TRBV7-9 and TRBJ2-1, with 7 bases lining up with TRBD1. The germline CDR1 and CDR2 sequences are SEHNR and FQNEAQ (reference sequence). V shed 8 bases, J shed 7 bases, and the junction held 8 bases outside the gene matches. This CDR3 is 13 amino acids long. The CDR3 DNA reads as TGTGCCAGCGAGGGGGACAGCCTTAATGAGCAGTTCTTC. Residues: CASEGDSLNEQFF.

This clonotype occurred many times. This rearrangement joins TRBV7-8 to TRBJ2-2; D is unclear. Germline CDR1 SGHVS, CDR2 FQNEAQ. The CDR3 contains 17 residues. V lost 6 bases and J lost 1, with 18 bases in between. CDR3 sequence (DNA): TGTGCCAGCAGGAGTCAGTTGAGGCTGAGGAACACCGGGGAGCTGTTTTTT. As protein: CASRSQLRLRNTGELFF.

This clonotype has ten or more counts. The chain combines TRBV2 with TRBJ2-5; D might be TRBD1 (6 bases). V was shortened by 6 bases and J by 5 bases, with 10 bases between the two germline ends. This CDR3 is 12 amino acids long. CDR1 is SNHLY, CDR2 FYNNEI, per germline. The CDR3 loop is CASRQGRETQYF. For the CDR3, the DNA is TGTGCCAGCAGACAGGGCCGGGAGACCCAGTACTTC.

The chain is built from TRBV3-1 and TRBJ2-7, with 8 bases lining up with TRBD1. Unmatched junction bases numbered 6, after V lost 5 bases and J lost 3 bases. The CDR3 extends over 14 amino acids. Germline assignment: CDR1 LGHDT and CDR2 YNNKEL (reference sequence). CDR3 amino acids: CASSTRTGIYEQYF. The CDR3 region has the DNA TGTGCCAGCAGCACCCGGACAGGGATCTACGAGCAGTACTTC.